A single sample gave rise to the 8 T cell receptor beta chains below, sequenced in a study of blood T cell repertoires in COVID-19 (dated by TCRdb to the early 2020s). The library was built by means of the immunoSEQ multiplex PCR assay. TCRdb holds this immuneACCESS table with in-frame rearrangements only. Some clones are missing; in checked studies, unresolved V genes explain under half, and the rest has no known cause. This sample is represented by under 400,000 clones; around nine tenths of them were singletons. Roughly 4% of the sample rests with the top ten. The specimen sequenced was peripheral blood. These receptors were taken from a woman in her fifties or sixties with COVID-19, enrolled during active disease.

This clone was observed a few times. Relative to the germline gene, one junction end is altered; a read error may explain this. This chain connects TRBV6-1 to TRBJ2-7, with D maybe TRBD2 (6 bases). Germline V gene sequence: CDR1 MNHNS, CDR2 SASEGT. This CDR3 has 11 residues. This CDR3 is CASSYNGGIHF. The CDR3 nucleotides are TGTGCCAGCAGCTACAACGGGGGAATCCACTTC.

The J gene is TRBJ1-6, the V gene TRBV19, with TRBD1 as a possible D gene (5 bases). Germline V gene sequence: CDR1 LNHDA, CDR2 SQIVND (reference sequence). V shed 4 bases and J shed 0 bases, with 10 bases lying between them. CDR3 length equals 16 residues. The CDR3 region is CASSTLGVSYNSPLHF. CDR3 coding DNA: TGTGCCAGTAGTACCTTAGGGGTCTCCTATAATTCACCCCTCCACTTT.

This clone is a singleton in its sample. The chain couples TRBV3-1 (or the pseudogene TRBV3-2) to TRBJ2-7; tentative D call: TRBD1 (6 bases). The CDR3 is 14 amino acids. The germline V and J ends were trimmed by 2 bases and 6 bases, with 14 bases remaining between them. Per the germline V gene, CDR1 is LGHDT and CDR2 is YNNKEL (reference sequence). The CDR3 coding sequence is TGTGCCAGCAGCCAAACCCCCCCCAGGGGCGAGCAGTACTTC. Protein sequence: CASSQTPPRGEQYF.

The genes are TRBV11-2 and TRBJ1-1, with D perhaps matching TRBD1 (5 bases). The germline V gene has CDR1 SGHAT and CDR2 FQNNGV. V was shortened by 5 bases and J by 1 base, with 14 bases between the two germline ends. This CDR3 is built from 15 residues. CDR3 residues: CASSPPRGTNTEAFF. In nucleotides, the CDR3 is TGTGCCAGCAGCCCACCTCGGGGGACGAACACTGAAGCTTTCTTT.

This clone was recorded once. The CDR3 bases are TGTGCCAGCAGTTATTCAGGGCGCACAGATACGCAGTATTTT. It translates to CASSYSGRTDTQYF. This sequence joins TRBV6-5 and TRBJ2-3; tentatively, D is TRBD1 (5 bases). V was shortened by 3 bases and J by 1 base, with 8 bases between the two germline ends. The CDR3 contains 14 residues. Germline V gene data show CDR1 as MNHEY and CDR2 as SVGAGI.

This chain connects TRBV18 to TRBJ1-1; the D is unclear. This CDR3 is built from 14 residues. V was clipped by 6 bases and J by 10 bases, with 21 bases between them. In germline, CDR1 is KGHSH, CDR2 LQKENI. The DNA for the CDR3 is TGTGCCAGCTCCCGGTTGACGGAGCTAACCAGAGCTTTCTTT. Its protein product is CASSRLTELTRAFF.

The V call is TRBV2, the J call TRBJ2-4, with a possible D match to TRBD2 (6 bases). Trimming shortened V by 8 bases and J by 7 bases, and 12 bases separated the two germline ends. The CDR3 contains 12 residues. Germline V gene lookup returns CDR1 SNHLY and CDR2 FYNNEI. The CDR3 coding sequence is TGTGCCAGCGGAAGCGGGCGGAACATTCAGTACTTC. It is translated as CASGSGRNIQYF. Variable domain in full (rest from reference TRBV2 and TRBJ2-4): EPEVTQTPSHQVTQMGQEVILRCVPISNHLYFYWYRQILGQKVEFLVSFYNNEISEKSEIFDDQFSVERPDGSNFTLKIRSTKLEDSAMYFCASGSGRNIQYFGAGTRLSVL.

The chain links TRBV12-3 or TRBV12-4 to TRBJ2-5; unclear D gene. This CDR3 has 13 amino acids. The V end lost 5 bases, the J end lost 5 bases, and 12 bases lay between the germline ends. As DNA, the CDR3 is TGTGCCAGCAGTCCGGGTTTTACGGAGACCCAGTACTTC. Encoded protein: CASSPGFTETQYF.